This TCR beta chain originates from a study of T-cell memory formation after mild COVID-19. Study-level results: Day 15 to 85 contracting clones showed balanced CD4/CD8; later expanders leaned CD4+. In second-wave clones peaking day 37, SARS-CoV-2 specificity remained unconfirmed. Contracting CD8+ clones were enriched in EMRA, CD4+ mainly in CM and EM. A subset of responding clones appeared in pre-infection memory, suggesting cross-reactive memory joined.

V was trimmed by 5 bases and J by 2 bases, leaving 16 bases between them. The germline V gene has CDR1 SGHTA and CDR2 FQGNSA. The CDR3 spans 17 residues. Via MiXCR, TCRdb re-called the 5' RACE reads, giving one row per CDR3 protein. The sample records hundreds of thousands of distinct CDR3 sequences, just under 20% being singletons. This clonotype has a count of ten or more. Antigen specificity is unknown. Sequences were obtained from PBMCs or a T cell subset sorted from them (not recorded which). The chain is built from TRBV7-2 and TRBJ2-6, with D possibly called TRBD1 or TRBD2 (5 bases each). This clonotype originated in a young man who had mild COVID-19 (a few samples of this study predate the infection). Cell type and time point are not known. CDR3 protein: CASSPLYGAPGANVLTF. CDR3 sequence (DNA): TGTGCCAGCAGCCCCCTATACGGGGCCCCTGGGGCCAACGTCCTGACTTTC.